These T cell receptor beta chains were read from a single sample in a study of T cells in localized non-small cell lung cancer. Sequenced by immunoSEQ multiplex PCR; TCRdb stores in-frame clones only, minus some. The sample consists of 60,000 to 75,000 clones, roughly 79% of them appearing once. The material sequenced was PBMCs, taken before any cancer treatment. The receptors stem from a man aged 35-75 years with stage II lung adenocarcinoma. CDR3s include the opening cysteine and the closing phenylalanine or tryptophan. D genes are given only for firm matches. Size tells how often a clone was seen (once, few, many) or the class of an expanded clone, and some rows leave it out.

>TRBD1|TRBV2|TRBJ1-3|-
CASSEAGTGANTIYF
TGTGCCAGCAGTGAAGCGGGGACAGGAGCAAACACCATATATTTT
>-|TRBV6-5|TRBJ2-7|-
CASSYQGSSSYEQYF
TGTGCCAGCAGTTACCAAGGGTCCAGCTCCTACGAGCAGTACTTC
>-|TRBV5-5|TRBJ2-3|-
CATSSLAQRDTQYF
TGTGCCACCTCCTCCTTAGCGCAAAGGGATACGCAGTATTTT
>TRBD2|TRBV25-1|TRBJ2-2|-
CATPSPQASGTGELFF
TGTGCCACGCCGTCCCCCCAGGCTAGCGGCACCGGGGAGCTGTTTTTT
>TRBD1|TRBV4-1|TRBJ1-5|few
CASSQSPQGADQPQHF
TGCGCCAGCAGCCAAAGCCCACAGGGGGCGGATCAGCCCCAGCATTTT
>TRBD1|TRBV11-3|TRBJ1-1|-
CASSFKDRGNTEAFF
TGTGCCAGCAGCTTTAAGGACAGGGGGAACACTGAAGCTTTCTTT
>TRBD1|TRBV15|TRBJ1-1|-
CATSRIVQGAWTEAFF
TGTGCCACCAGCAGAATCGTACAGGGGGCTTGGACTGAAGCTTTCTTT
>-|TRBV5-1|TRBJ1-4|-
CASSLVGGTNEKLFF
TGCGCCAGCAGCTTGGTGGGGGGCACTAATGAAAAACTGTTTTTT
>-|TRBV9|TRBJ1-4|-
CASSGRGDSLLNEKLFF
TGTGCCAGCAGCGGAAGGGGGGACTCCCTCCTAAATGAAAAACTGTTTTTT
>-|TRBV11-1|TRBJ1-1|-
CASSLRAGLETEAFF
TGTGCCAGCAGCTTAAGGGCAGGGTTAGAAACTGAAGCTTTCTTT
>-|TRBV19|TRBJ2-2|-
CASSRRGSNPGELFF
TGTGCCAGTAGCCGTAGGGGTAGCAACCCCGGGGAGCTGTTTTTT
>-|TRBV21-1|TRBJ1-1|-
CASSSTGRTEAFF
TGTGCCAGCAGCAGTACAGGAAGGACTGAAGCTTTCTTT
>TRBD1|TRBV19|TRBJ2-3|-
CASTQGTGGVTDTQYF
TGTGCCAGTACCCAGGGGACAGGGGGCGTCACAGATACGCAGTATTTT
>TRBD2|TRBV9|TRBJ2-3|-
CASSVVAGEGGTQYF
TGTGCCAGCAGCGTAGTAGCGGGAGAAGGGGGTACGCAGTATTTT
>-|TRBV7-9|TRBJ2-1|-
CASSLGGQYDEQFF
TGTGCCAGCAGCTTAGGGGGGCAGTACGATGAGCAGTTCTTC
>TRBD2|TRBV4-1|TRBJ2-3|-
CASSLSGTGTDTQYF
TGCGCCAGCAGCCTTAGCGGGACGGGCACAGATACGCAGTATTTT
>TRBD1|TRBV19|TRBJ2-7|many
CASSLMGTGNYEQYF
TGTGCCAGTAGCCTCATGGGGACAGGGAACTACGAGCAGTACTTC
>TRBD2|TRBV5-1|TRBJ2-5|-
CASSQGLASPETQYF
TGCGCCAGCAGCCAGGGACTAGCCTCTCCAGAGACCCAGTACTTC
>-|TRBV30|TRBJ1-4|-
CAWRRGGTNEKLFF
TGTGCCTGGAGGCGAGGGGGGACTAATGAAAAACTGTTTTTT
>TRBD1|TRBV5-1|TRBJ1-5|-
CASSLSGQDQPQHF
TGCGCCAGCAGCTTGAGTGGACAGGATCAGCCCCAGCATTTT
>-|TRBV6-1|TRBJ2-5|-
CASSRQFQETQYF
TGTGCCAGCAGTCGACAGTTTCAAGAGACCCAGTACTTC
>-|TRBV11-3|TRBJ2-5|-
CASSRIPGYQETQYF
TGTGCCAGCAGCCGAATACCAGGGTACCAAGAGACCCAGTACTTC